This TCR beta chain comes out of a study of blood T cells in healthy people across ages. The germline CDR1 and CDR2 sequences are LGHNA and YNFKEQ. The ends lost 5 bases at V and 4 bases at J; junction bases unmatched: 5. This CDR3 spans 14 amino acids. For the second PCR, which ran for roughly 6 to 11 cycles, a sample-barcoded 5' primer and a J-beta primer mix were used. TCRdb processed the 5' RACE reads anew with MiXCR; each CDR3 protein has one entry. The data show hundreds of thousands of distinct CDR3 sequences, 45% to 50% seen once. This rearrangement joins TRBV4-2 to TRBJ1-2, with 9 bases aligning to TRBD1. Sequencing used blood. The clonotype originates from a man aged 30 to 45 in good health. CDR3 DNA: TGTGCCAGCAGCACCAAGACAGGGGGCTATGGCTACACCTTC. Residues: CASSTKTGGYGYTF.